This T cell receptor beta chain was captured by sequencing in a study of cytomegalovirus exposure and HLA in healthy donors. V dropped 7 bases and J dropped 0; count of bases not matched to a gene: 5. The CDR3 is made up of 15 amino acids. The germline CDR1 and CDR2 sequences are SQVTM and ANQGSEA. The PCR employed 60 Vbeta primers together with 13 Jbeta primers. Only in-frame clones appear in the TCRdb table, and some are missing; sequencing was by immunoSEQ multiplex PCR. This table has roughly 100,000 clones, 70% to 80% appearing once. This rearrangement joins TRBV29-1 to TRBJ2-1, with 11 nucleotides matching TRBD2. This sequence originates from a male donor in good health and CMV-seropositive. The specimen was PBMCs. Here the CDR3 reads CSATSGSTSYNEQFF. In nucleotides, the CDR3 is TGCAGCGCCACTAGCGGGAGTACCTCCTACAATGAGCAGTTCTTC.